This is a list of T cell receptor beta chains from one sample in a study of CD8+ T cells in alopecia areata. The protocol was immunoSEQ multiplex PCR, while the TCRdb copy is restricted to in-frame clones and leaves out a portion. The sample lists some 200,000 clones, under 60% occurring once. Here the sequenced sample was CD4+ T cells sorted from blood, taken at week 4, from a patient treated with tofacitinib. These TCRs come from a human donor with alopecia areata. Both conserved end residues are part of each CDR3. D genes are given only for firm matches. Size values are once, few and many counts, or a class for expanded clones, and some rows have none.

TRBJ1-2	once	TRBV28	TRBD1	TGTGCCAGCAGCCAGGGGGCTTACGGCTACACCTTC	CASSQGAYGYTF
TRBJ2-1	.	TRBV5-1	.	TGCGCCAGCAGCTTCGGATACGATGAGCAGTTCTTC	CASSFGYDEQFF
TRBJ1-2	.	TRBV25-1	.	TGTGCCAGCAGTGAAATCCAATATGGCTACACCTTC	CASSEIQYGYTF
TRBJ1-1	.	TRBV10-2	.	TGCGCCAGCAGTGCAGGGGAGGGGATGATAAACACTGAAGCTTTCTTT	CASSAGEGMINTEAFF
TRBJ1-5	.	TRBV2	.	TGTGCCAGCAGTGGACAAGGCCCCAGAGGGGGTCAGCCCCAGCATTTT	CASSGQGPRGGQPQHF
TRBJ1-1	.	TRBV25-1	.	TGTGCCAGCAGGATAAAGGGGTTCTTTGGGGACACTGAAGCTTTCTTT	CASRIKGFFGDTEAFF
TRBJ2-7	once	TRBV2	TRBD2	TGTGCCAGCAATCAGCGGGGGATTAAGTACGAGCAGTACTTC	CASNQRGIKYEQYF
TRBJ2-4	.	TRBV2	.	TGTGCCAGCAGTTCAGGACGGGTAGCCAAAAACATTCAGTACTTC	CASSSGRVAKNIQYF
TRBJ2-1	.	TRBV5-1	.	TGCGCCAGCAGCTTGGGCGGTAGCGGCTCCTACAATGAGCAGTTCTTC	CASSLGGSGSYNEQFF
TRBJ2-3	.	TRBV30	TRBD1	TGTGCCTGGAGTGCCCCGGACAGGTTAGATACGCAGTATTTT	CAWSAPDRLDTQYF
TRBJ2-1	.	TRBV2	.	TGTGCCAGTGTCCGGGACGGCTACAATGAGCAGTTCTTC	CASVRDGYNEQFF
TRBJ1-2	.	TRBV11-2	.	TGTGCCAGCAGCCCGACCGGCGGGACTGTCGACTATGGCTACACCTTC	CASSPTGGTVDYGYTF
TRBJ1-6	.	TRBV5-1	.	TGCGCCAGCAGCTTCACAGGGCCAGGGTCACCCCTCCACTTT	CASSFTGPGSPLHF
TRBJ2-3	.	TRBV5-1	.	TGCGCCAGCAGCCTACAGCCGGGGTCCCATGGGGATACGCAGTATTTT	CASSLQPGSHGDTQYF
TRBJ2-2	few	TRBV6-1	.	TGTGCCAGCAACCGGGATCTGAACACCGGGGAGCTGTTTTTT	CASNRDLNTGELFF
TRBJ2-7	few	TRBV7-2	.	TGTGCCAGCAGCTTAGGGGTCTACGAGCAGTACTTC	CASSLGVYEQYF
TRBJ1-1	.	TRBV18	TRBD1	TGTGCCAGCTCACCGCGGGTTTCAGGGGGCACTGAAGCTTTCTTT	CASSPRVSGGTEAFF
TRBJ2-6	.	TRBV11-2	.	TGTGCCAGCAGCTCCCCGGCCAACGTCCTGACTTTC	CASSSPANVLTF
TRBJ2-3	few	TRBV29-1	TRBD1	TGCAGCGTTGAGTGGCTAGCTGGACAGGGTAGCACAGATACGCAGTATTTT	CSVEWLAGQGSTDTQYF
TRBJ2-7	.	TRBV9	TRBD1	TGTGCCAGCAGCGTAGGCGCGGGACAGGGCTACGAGCAGTACTTC	CASSVGAGQGYEQYF
TRBJ2-7	few	TRBV29-1	.	TGCAGCGTTGCAGGCAGTACCTACGAGCAGTACTTC	CSVAGSTYEQYF
TRBJ2-7	.	TRBV27	.	TGTGCCAGCAGTACGGCCCCGGGGCGGGCCTACGAGCAGTACTTC	CASSTAPGRAYEQYF
TRBJ2-3	few	TRBV5-1	.	TGCGCCAGCAGCTTGTCCGGTCTCCACACAGATACGCAGTATTTT	CASSLSGLHTDTQYF
TRBJ2-1	.	TRBV30	.	TGTGCCTGGAATAGGGGGGACAATGAGCAGTTCTTC	CAWNRGDNEQFF
TRBJ2-7	.	TRBV11-2	.	TGTGCCAGCAGCTTAGTTGACGAGCAGTACTTC	CASSLVDEQYF
TRBJ1-5	.	TRBV2	.	TGTGCCAGCACTTCTGAGTCCAGGGCCGGGCAGCCCCAGCATTTT	CASTSESRAGQPQHF
TRBJ1-2	.	TRBV9	.	TGTGCCAGCAGCCTCCGGGACATTCGGGAGAGGGGCTACACCTTC	CASSLRDIRERGYTF
TRBJ2-7	few	TRBV6-5	TRBD2	TGTGCCAGCAGGAGCGGGGCCTACGAGCAGTACTTC	CASRSGAYEQYF
TRBJ1-2	.	TRBV2	.	TGTGCCAGCAGTGAAATAGGTGTCTACACCTTC	CASSEIGVYTF
TRBJ2-3	.	TRBV20-1	.	TGCAGCACTACTAGCACAGATACGCAGTATTTT	CSTTSTDTQYF
TRBJ2-2	.	TRBV7-2	.	TGTGCCAGCAGCATCCCCGGCGGGGAGCTGTTTTTT	CASSIPGGELFF
TRBJ2-3	once	TRBV2	.	TGTGCCAGCAGTGCCCAGGGGAAAGATCCCACAGATACGCAGTATTTT	CASSAQGKDPTDTQYF
TRBJ1-5	.	TRBV27	.	TGTGCCAGCAGTTCCAGGGTAGCGAATCAGCCCCAGCATTTT	CASSSRVANQPQHF
TRBJ1-4	once	TRBV30	.	TGTGCCTGGAGTGTACGAGGGCTATCTAATGAAAAACTGTTTTTT	CAWSVRGLSNEKLFF
TRBJ1-4	few	TRBV5-4	.	TGTGCCAGCAGCTTAGGGGCGACGACTAATGAAAAACTGTTTTTT	CASSLGATTNEKLFF
TRBJ1-1	.	TRBV29-1	.	TGCAGCGTGCTAGGGCAGATGAACACTGAAGCTTTCTTT	CSVLGQMNTEAFF
TRBJ2-4	.	TRBV2	.	TGTGCCAGCAGTGAAGCGGGGATTCAGTACTTC	CASSEAGIQYF
TRBJ2-7	.	TRBV6-6	TRBD1	TGTGCCAGCAGCCCCCAGGGGACAGTCTCCTACGAGCAGTACTTC	CASSPQGTVSYEQYF
TRBJ2-2	few	TRBV7-2	.	TGTGCCAGCAGCTTAGTTCCCCAGGCAGGCGGGGAGCTGTTTTTT	CASSLVPQAGGELFF
TRBJ2-4	.	TRBV29-1	.	TGCAGCGTTGTCTCGACAGGAAAAGCCAAAAACATTCAGTACTTC	CSVVSTGKAKNIQYF
TRBJ2-6	.	TRBV12-5	.	TGTGCTTCCGCCGCCGGGACCCAGGTAACTGGGGCCAACGTCCTGACTTTC	CASAAGTQVTGANVLTF
TRBJ2-1	few	TRBV29-1	TRBD2	TGCAGCGTTAAAGGACTAGCGATCAATGAGCAGTTCTTC	CSVKGLAINEQFF
TRBJ1-2	.	TRBV7-9	.	TGTGCCAGCAGCTTAGAACAGGTCCATGGCTACACCTTC	CASSLEQVHGYTF
TRBJ2-3	.	TRBV20-1	.	TGCAGTGCCAGCACAGATACGCAGTATTTT	CSASTDTQYF
TRBJ2-7	.	TRBV5-1	.	TGCGCCAGCAGCTTGGCCGGGGACGAGCAGTACTTC	CASSLAGDEQYF
TRBJ2-7	.	TRBV6-1	.	TGTGCCAGCACGGGAAGATTCGACACCTACGAGCAGTACTTC	CASTGRFDTYEQYF
TRBJ1-3	many	TRBV7-2	.	TGTGCCAGCAGCTCTTCAGGGGGAAACACCATATATTTT	CASSSSGGNTIYF
TRBJ1-2	.	TRBV4-3	.	TGCGCCAGCAGCCCTTTGGGGAGGGAAGGCTACACCTTC	CASSPLGREGYTF
TRBJ1-2	few	TRBV6-6	.	TGTGCCAGCAGTTATTCTGACATCACTAACTATGGCTACACCTTC	CASSYSDITNYGYTF
TRBJ2-5	.	TRBV23-1	TRBD1	TGCGATAATATAGGACAGGGACAAGAGACCCAGTACTTC	CDNIGQGQETQYF
TRBJ1-4	.	TRBV30	TRBD1	TGTGCCTGGAACAGGGGGCGAGAGGAAAAACTGTTTTTT	CAWNRGREEKLFF
TRBJ2-3	.	TRBV11-2	.	TGTGCCAGCAGCCCCGGGGGCCGGGATACGCAGTATTTT	CASSPGGRDTQYF
TRBJ1-5	once	TRBV5-1	.	TGCGCCAGCAGCGCGGGCGGGATAGACAATCAGCCCCAGCATTTT	CASSAGGIDNQPQHF
TRBJ2-6	.	TRBV27	TRBD1	TGTGCCAGCAGTTTAAAGGGACAGCTACTCTCTGGGGCCAACGTCCTGACTTTC	CASSLKGQLLSGANVLTF